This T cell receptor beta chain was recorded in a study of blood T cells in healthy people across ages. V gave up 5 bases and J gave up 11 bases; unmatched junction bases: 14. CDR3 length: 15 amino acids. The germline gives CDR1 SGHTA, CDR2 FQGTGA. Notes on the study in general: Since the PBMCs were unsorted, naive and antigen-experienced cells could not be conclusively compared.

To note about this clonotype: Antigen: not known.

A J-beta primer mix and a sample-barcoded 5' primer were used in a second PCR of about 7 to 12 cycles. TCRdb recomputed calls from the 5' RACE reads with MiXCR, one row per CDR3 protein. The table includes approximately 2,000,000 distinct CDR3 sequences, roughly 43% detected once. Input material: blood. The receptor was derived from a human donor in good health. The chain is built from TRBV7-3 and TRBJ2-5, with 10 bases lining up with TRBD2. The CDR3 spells CASSQTSGSYNEQYF. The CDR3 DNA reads TGTGCCAGCAGCCAGACTAGCGGGTCCTACAATGAGCAGTACTTC. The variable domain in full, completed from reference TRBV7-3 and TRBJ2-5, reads GAGVSQTPSNKVTEKGKYVELRCDPISGHTALYWYRQSLGQGPEFLIYFQGTGAADDSGLPNDRFFAVRPEGSVSTLKIQRTERGDSAVYLCASSQTSGSYNEQYFGPGTRLLVL.